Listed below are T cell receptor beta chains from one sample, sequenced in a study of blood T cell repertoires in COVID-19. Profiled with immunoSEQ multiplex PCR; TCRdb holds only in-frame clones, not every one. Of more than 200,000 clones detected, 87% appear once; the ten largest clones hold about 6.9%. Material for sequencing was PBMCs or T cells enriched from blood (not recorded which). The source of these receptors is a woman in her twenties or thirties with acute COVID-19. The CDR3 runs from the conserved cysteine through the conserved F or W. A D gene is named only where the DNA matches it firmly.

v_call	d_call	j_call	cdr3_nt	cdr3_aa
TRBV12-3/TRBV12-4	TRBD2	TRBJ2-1	TGTGCCAGCAGCCGGGGGGGTGAGCAGTTCTTC	CASSRGGEQFF
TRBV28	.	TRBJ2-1	TGTGCCAGCAGCCCCGGGACATTATCCTACAATGAGCAGTTCTTC	CASSPGTLSYNEQFF
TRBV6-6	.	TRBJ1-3	TGTGCCAGCAGCTCCTTATTCGAGGGCTCTGGAAACACCATATATTTT	CASSSLFEGSGNTIYF
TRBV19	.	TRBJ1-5	TGTGCCAGTATAGGTGAAGAGGACTCGAATCAGCCCCAGCATTTT	CASIGEEDSNQPQHF
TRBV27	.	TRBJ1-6	TGTGCCAGCAGTTTATTGACAGGCACCCTAAGGGGCTCCTATAATTCACCCCTCCACTTT	CASSLLTGTLRGSYNSPLHF
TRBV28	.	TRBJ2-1	TGTGCCAGCAGTCCAGACCCCAGGGATGAGCAGTTCTTC	CASSPDPRDEQFF
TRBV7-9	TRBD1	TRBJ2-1	TGTGCCAGCAGCTCCCCCGATCAGGACAGGGTTTTATACAATGAGCAGTTCTTC	CASSSPDQDRVLYNEQFF
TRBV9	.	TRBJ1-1	TGTGCCAGCAGCGTAGCGACAGGCCAGTCTGAAGCTTTCTTT	CASSVATGQSEAFF
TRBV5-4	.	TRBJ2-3	TGTGCCAGCAGCTTTAGACTCTCGCTAACTAGCACAGATACGCAGTATTTT	CASSFRLSLTSTDTQYF
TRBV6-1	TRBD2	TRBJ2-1	TGTGCCAGCAGTGAAGCCCTAGTCGGCGGGAGCTCCTACAATGAGCAGTTCTTC	CASSEALVGGSSYNEQFF
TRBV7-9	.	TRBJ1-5	TGTGCCAGCAGCTTAGAGGGGGTTGATCAGCCCCAGCATTTT	CASSLEGVDQPQHF
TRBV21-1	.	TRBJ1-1	TGTGCCAGCAATGTCGGGGGACGGGAAATGAACACTGAAGCTTTCTTT	CASNVGGREMNTEAFF
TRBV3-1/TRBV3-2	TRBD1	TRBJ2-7	TGTGCCAGCAGCCCCAGGGGGCACGAGCAGTACTTC	CASSPRGHEQYF